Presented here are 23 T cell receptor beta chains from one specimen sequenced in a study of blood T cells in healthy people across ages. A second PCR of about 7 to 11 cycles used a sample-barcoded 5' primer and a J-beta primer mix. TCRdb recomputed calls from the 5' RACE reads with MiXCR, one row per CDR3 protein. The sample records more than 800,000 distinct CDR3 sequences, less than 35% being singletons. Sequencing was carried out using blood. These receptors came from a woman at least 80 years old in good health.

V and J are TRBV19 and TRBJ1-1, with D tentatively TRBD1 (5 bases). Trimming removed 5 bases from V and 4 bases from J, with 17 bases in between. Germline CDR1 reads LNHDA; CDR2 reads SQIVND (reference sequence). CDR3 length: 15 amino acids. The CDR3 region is CASSPGRRGGTEAFF. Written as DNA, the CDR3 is TGTGCCAGTAGTCCAGGACGGCGGGGGGGCACTGAAGCTTTCTTT.

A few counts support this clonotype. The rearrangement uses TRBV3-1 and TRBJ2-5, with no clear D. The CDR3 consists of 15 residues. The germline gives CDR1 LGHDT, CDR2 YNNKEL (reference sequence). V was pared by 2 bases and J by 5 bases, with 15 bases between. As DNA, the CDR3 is TGTGCCAGCAGCCAACAATTTACGGTTACGGAGACCCAGTACTTC. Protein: CASSQQFTVTETQYF.

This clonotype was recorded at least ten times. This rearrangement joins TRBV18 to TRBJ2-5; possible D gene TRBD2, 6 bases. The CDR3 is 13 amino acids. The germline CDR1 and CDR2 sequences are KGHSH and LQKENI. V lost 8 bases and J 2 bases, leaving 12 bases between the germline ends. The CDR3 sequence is CASGGDAQETQYF. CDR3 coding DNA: TGTGCCAGCGGCGGGGATGCACAAGAGACCCAGTACTTC.

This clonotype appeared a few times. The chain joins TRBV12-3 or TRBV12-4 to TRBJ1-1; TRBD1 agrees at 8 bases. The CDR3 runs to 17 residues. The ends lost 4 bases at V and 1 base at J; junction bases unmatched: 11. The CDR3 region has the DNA TGTGCCAGCAGTTGGACCGGGGACAGGAGACAGAACACTGAAGCTTTCTTT. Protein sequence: CASSWTGDRRQNTEAFF.

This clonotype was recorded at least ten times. The CDR3 region has the DNA TGTGCCAGCAGTGAAGGCAGAACTAACTATGGCTACACCTTC. Encoded protein: CASSEGRTNYGYTF. The J gene is TRBJ1-2, the V gene TRBV25-1; D unclear. The CDR3 spans 14 residues. The germline gives CDR1 MGHDK, CDR2 SYGVNS. With 2 bases removed from V and 0 bases from J, the gap between germline ends came to 7 bases.

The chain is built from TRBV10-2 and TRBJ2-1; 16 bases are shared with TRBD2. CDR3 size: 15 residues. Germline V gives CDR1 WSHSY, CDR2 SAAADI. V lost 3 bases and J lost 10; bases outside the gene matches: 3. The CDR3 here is CASSDPGLAGGEQFF. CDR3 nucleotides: TGCGCCAGCAGTGACCCGGGACTAGCGGGGGGGGAGCAGTTCTTC.

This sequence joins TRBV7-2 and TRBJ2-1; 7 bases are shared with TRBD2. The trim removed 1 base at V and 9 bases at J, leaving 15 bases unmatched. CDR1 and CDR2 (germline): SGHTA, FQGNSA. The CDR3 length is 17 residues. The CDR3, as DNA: TGTGCCAGCAGCTTAGTTTCTACTAGCGCGCCGGGGGGTGAGCAGTTCTTC. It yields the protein CASSLVSTSAPGGEQFF.

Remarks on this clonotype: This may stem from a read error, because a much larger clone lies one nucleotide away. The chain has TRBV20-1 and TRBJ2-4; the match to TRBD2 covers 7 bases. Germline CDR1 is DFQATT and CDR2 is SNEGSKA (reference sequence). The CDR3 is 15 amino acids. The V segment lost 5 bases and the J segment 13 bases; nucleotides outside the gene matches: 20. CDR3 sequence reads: CSAPPYSGWQGKQYF. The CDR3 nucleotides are TGCAGTGCTCCCCCCTATAGCGGGTGGCAGGGCAAGCAGTACTTC.

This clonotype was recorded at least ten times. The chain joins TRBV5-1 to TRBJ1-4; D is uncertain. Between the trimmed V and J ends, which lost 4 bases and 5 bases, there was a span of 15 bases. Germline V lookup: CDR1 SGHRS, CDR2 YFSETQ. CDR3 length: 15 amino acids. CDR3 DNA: TGCGCCAGCAGCGTTGGAGGGCAGAGAAATGAAAAACTGTTTTTT. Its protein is CASSVGGQRNEKLFF.

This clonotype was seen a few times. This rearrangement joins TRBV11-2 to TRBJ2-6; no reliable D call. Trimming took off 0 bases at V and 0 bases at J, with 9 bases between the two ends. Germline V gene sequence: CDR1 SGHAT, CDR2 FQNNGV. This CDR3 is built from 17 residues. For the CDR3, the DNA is TGTGCCAGCAGCTTAGAAGGGCATCACTCTGGGGCCAACGTCCTGACTTTC. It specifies CASSLEGHHSGANVLTF.

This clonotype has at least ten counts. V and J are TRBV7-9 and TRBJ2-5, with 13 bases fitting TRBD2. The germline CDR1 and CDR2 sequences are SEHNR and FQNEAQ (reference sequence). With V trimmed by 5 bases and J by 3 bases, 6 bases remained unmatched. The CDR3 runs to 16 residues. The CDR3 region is CASSQVTSGGKETQYF. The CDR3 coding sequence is TGTGCCAGCAGCCAAGTGACTAGCGGGGGGAAAGAGACCCAGTACTTC. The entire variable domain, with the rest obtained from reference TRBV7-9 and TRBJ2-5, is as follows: DTGVSQNPRHKITKRGQNVTFRCDPISEHNRLYWYRQTLGQGPEFLTYFQNEAQLEKSRLLSDRFSAERPKGSFSTLEIQRTEQGDSAMYLCASSQVTSGGKETQYFGPGTRLLVL.

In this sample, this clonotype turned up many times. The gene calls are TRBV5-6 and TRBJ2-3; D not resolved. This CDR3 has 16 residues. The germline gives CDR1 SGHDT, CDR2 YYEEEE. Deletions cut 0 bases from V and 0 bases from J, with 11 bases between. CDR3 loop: CASSLGQRVSTDTQYF. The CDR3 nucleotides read TGTGCCAGCAGCTTGGGGCAGAGAGTTAGCACAGATACGCAGTATTTT. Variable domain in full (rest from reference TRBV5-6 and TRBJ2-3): DAGVTQSPTHLIKTRGQQVTLRCSPKSGHDTVSWYQQALGQGPQFIFQYYEEEERQRGNFPDRFSGHQFPNYSSELNVNALLLGDSALYLCASSLGQRVSTDTQYFGPGTRLTVL.

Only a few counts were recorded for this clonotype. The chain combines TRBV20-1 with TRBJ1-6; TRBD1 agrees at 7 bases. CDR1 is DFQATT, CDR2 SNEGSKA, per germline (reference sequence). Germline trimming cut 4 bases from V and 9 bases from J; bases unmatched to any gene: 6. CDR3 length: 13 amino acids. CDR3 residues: CSAKRQGGSPLHF. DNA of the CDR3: TGCAGTGCTAAAAGACAGGGAGGTTCACCCCTCCACTTT.

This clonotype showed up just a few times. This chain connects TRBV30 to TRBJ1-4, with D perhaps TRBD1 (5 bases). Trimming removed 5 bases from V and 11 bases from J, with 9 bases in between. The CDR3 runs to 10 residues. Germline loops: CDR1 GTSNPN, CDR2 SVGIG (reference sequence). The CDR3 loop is CAWFREKLFF. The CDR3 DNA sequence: TGTGCCTGGTTCAGGGAGAAACTGTTTTTT.

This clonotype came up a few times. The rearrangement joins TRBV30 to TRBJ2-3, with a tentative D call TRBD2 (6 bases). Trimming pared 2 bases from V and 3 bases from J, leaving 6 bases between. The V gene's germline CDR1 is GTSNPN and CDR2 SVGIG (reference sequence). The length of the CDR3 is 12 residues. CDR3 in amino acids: CAWSRGTDTQYF. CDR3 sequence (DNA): TGTGCCTGGAGTCGGGGGACAGATACGCAGTATTTT.

For the CDR3, the DNA is TGCAGTGCTCAAGGGACAGCCTCGGGCAATCAGCCCCAGCATTTT. Residues: CSAQGTASGNQPQHF. The V gene is TRBV20-1, the J gene TRBJ1-5, with TRBD1 identical over 7 bases. The germline CDR1 and CDR2 sequences are DFQATT and SNEGSKA (reference sequence). V lost 5 bases to trimming and J lost 2 bases; unmatched junction nucleotides: 9. This CDR3 contains 15 residues.

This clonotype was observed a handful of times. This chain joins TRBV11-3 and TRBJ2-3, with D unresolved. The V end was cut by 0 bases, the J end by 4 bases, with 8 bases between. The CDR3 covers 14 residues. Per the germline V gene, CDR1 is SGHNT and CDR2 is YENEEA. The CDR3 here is CASSLDQLSDTQYF. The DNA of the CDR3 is TGTGCCAGCAGCTTAGACCAGCTTTCAGATACGCAGTATTTT.

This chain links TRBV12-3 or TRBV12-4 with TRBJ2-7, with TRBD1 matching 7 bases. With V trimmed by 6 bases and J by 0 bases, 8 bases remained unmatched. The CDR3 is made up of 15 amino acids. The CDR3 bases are TGTGCCAGCAGAAAACAGGGGTTTAGCTCCTACGAGCAGTACTTC. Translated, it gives CASRKQGFSSYEQYF.

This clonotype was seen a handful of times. The CDR3 DNA reads as TGTGCCAGCAGCCAAGATCGAACTAGCGGGGGGGCCCGGGAGACCCAGTACTTC. This gives the protein CASSQDRTSGGARETQYF. This chain links TRBV4-2 with TRBJ2-5; 13 nucleotides line up with TRBD2. V shed 0 bases, J shed 5 bases, and the junction held 9 bases outside the gene matches. Germline lookup yields CDR1 LGHNA and CDR2 YNFKEQ. The CDR3 is 18 residues long.

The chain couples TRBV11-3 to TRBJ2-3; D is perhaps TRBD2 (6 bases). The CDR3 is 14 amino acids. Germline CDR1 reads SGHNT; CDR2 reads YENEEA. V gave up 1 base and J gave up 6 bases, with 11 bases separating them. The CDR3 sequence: CASSLGGGMDTQYF. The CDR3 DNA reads TGTGCCAGCAGCTTAGGGGGAGGAATGGATACGCAGTATTTT.

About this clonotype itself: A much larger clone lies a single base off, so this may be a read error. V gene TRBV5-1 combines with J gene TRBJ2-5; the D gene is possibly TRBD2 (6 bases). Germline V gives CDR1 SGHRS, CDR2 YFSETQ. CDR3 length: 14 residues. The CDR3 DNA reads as TGCGCCAGCAGCTTGGATGTGCCGGGGGAGACCAAGTACTTC. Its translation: CASSLDVPGETKYF.

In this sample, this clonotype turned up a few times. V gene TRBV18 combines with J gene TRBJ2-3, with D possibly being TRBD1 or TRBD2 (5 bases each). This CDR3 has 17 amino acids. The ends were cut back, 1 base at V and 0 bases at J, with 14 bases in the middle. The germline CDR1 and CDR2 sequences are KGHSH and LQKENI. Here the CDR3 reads CASSPQGPPRSTDTQYF. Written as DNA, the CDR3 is TGTGCCAGCTCACCACAGGGACCCCCAAGAAGCACAGATACGCAGTATTTT.

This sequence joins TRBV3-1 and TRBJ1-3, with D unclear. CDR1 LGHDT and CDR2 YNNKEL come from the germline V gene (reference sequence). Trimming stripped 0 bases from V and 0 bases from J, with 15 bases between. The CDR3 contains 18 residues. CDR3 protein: CASSQDSRWRVSGNTIYF. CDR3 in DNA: TGTGCCAGCAGCCAAGATTCCCGTTGGAGAGTCTCTGGAAACACCATATATTTT.